The 18 T cell receptor beta chains below were found in one sample sequenced in a study of blood T cell repertoires in COVID-19 (dated by TCRdb to 2019 to 2021). The library came from the immunoSEQ multiplex PCR assay. Not all clones reach the TCRdb copy of this immuneACCESS table, which keeps in-frame sequences only. Checked studies attribute under half of the gap to unresolved V genes and leave the rest unexplained. Counted in this sample were about 280,000 clones; roughly nine tenths of them appeared once. The top ten clonotypes cover 2% to 2.5% of the sample. Source material: peripheral blood. The receptors come from a woman aged 45-60 years who had recovered from COVID-19.

This clone was found many times. This specimen includes other DNA sequences encoding the same CDR3. The rearrangement links TRBV19 to TRBJ1-6, with D unclear. Trimming took off 3 bases at V and 8 bases at J, with 5 bases between the two ends. The CDR3 consists of 12 residues. Germline CDR1 LNHDA, CDR2 SQIVND (reference sequence). The CDR3 DNA reads as TGTGCCAGTAGTATCTCCGATTCACCCCTCCACTTT. It codes for CASSISDSPLHF. Full variable domain (missing parts from reference TRBV19 and TRBJ1-6): DGGITQSPKYLFRKEGQNVTLSCEQNLNHDAMYWYRQDPGQGLRLIYYSQIVNDFQKGDIAEGYSVSREKKESFPLTVTSAQKNPTAFYLCASSISDSPLHFGNGTRLTVT.

This clone was observed a few times. The chain combines TRBV2 with TRBJ1-4; tentative D call: TRBD1 (6 bases). Trimming stripped 5 bases from V and 8 bases from J, with 15 bases between. CDR1 is SNHLY, CDR2 FYNNEI, per germline. This CDR3 has 14 amino acids. For the CDR3, the DNA is TGTGCCAGCAGTCCCGGGGGGGCAGGAGAAAAACTGTTTTTT. Its protein is CASSPGGAGEKLFF.

The chain combines TRBV7-3 with TRBJ1-2, with a tentative D call TRBD1 (5 bases). The CDR3 has 17 amino acids. Germline V gene data show CDR1 as SGHTA and CDR2 as FQGTGA. Trimming stripped 9 bases from V and 5 bases from J, with 28 bases between. CDR3 in DNA: TGTGCCAGTCTTAAAAGCGGGGTCTCTGGGACCGTTTATGGCTACACCTTC. Its protein is CASLKSGVSGTVYGYTF.

This chain joins TRBV6-5 and TRBJ1-1; no clear D gene. The germline V gene has CDR1 MNHEY and CDR2 SVGAGI. Between the trimmed V and J ends, which lost 6 bases and 5 bases, there was a span of 4 bases. The CDR3 spans 10 residues. In DNA form, the CDR3 reads TGTGCCAGCAGACAGACTGAAGCTTTCTTT. Translating it yields CASRQTEAFF.

V is TRBV2 and J is TRBJ2-3, with D hard to call. The ends were cut back, 8 bases at V and 2 bases at J, with 8 bases in the middle. Germline V gene data show CDR1 as SNHLY and CDR2 as FYNNEI. The CDR3 sequence is 12 residues long. The CDR3 region is CASLEATDTQYF. The CDR3 region has the DNA TGTGCCAGCCTCGAGGCCACAGATACGCAGTATTTT.

V gene TRBV9 combines with J gene TRBJ2-3, with 8 bases aligning to TRBD1. The V and J ends lost 3 bases and 2 bases, in that order; junction bases with no gene match: 5. Germline CDR1 reads SGDLS; CDR2 reads YYNGEE. The CDR3 loop spans 15 amino acids. As DNA, the CDR3 is TGTGCCAGCAGCGGCCCGCAGGGGGCCACAGATACGCAGTATTTT. It encodes CASSGPQGATDTQYF.

The CDR3 here is CASLWGTGPAYSNQPQHF. CDR3 bases: TGTGCCAGCCTCTGGGGGACAGGGCCCGCTTATAGCAATCAGCCCCAGCATTTT. The genes are TRBV28 and TRBJ1-5; 9 nucleotides match TRBD1. The CDR3 is made up of 18 amino acids. V trimming: 8 bases; J trimming: 0 bases; junction bases outside the gene matches: 14. Germline lookup yields CDR1 MDHEN and CDR2 SYDVKM. The full variable domain, completed using reference TRBV28 and TRBJ1-5, is DVKVTQSSRYLVKRTGEKVFLECVQDMDHENMFWYRQDPGLGLRLIYFSYDVKMKEKGDIPEGYSVSREKKERFSLILESASTNQTSMYLCASLWGTGPAYSNQPQHFGDGTRLSIL.

The genes are TRBV6-5 and TRBJ2-1; 10 bases line up with TRBD1. After removal of 0 bases from V and 4 bases from J, the junction contained 3 bases not matched to a gene. The CDR3 spans 16 residues. Germline CDR1 MNHEY, CDR2 SVGAGI. CDR3 sequence (DNA): TGTGCCAGCAGTTACTCCGGACAGGGGGGTTACAATGAGCAGTTCTTC. Translation: CASSYSGQGGYNEQFF.

The chain uses TRBV4-1 and TRBJ1-2, with 7 bases lining up with TRBD1. V was pared by 4 bases and J by 7 bases, with 12 bases of the junction left unmatched. The length of the CDR3 is 15 residues. Germline-derived CDR1 and CDR2 are MGHRA and YSYEKL. The CDR3 DNA reads TGCGCCAGCAGCCTGACAGGGATTTCTCTTCGTGGCTACACCTTC. It specifies CASSLTGISLRGYTF.

This clone was observed a handful of times. The V and J genes are TRBV6-5 and TRBJ1-1; D perhaps matches TRBD1 (5 bases). The CDR3 totals 15 residues. CDR1 and CDR2 from the germline V gene are MNHEY and SVGAGI. Trimming removed 5 bases at V and 3 bases at J, with 16 bases between. In DNA, the CDR3 is TGTGCCAGCAGTCGACAGCTAGAAGCGTACACTGAAGCTTTCTTT. Its protein is CASSRQLEAYTEAFF.

The chain carries TRBV5-6 and TRBJ2-2, with a possible D match to TRBD2 (5 bases). The CDR3 contains 18 residues. Looked up from germline, CDR1 is SGHDT and CDR2 is YYEEEE. V was pared by 4 bases and J by 0 bases, with 19 bases between. CDR3 region: CASSGGSFRIPNTGELFF. DNA of the CDR3: TGTGCCAGCAGCGGCGGGTCATTTCGAATACCGAACACCGGGGAGCTGTTTTTT. Filled out from reference TRBV5-6 and TRBJ2-2, the complete variable domain reads DAGVTQSPTHLIKTRGQQVTLRCSPKSGHDTVSWYQQALGQGPQFIFQYYEEEERQRGNFPDRFSGHQFPNYSSELNVNALLLGDSALYLCASSGGSFRIPNTGELFFGEGSRLTVL.

V gene TRBV5-1 combines with J gene TRBJ1-2; D is uncertain. V was trimmed by 4 bases and J by 8 bases, leaving 9 bases between them. Germline CDR1 is SGHRS and CDR2 is YFSETQ. This CDR3 is 11 amino acids long. In DNA, the CDR3 is TGCGCCAGCAGCACTGGTGAGGGCTACACCTTC. Its protein is CASSTGEGYTF.

The CDR3 DNA reads TGTGCCAGCAGTTTAGGAGGGACTCCACGAAGGAGCACTGAAGCTTTCTTT. It is translated as CASSLGGTPRRSTEAFF. The rearrangement joins TRBV27 to TRBJ1-1; a weak D match, TRBD1 (5 bases). Trimming took 2 bases from V and 4 from J, leaving 20 bases between them. CDR3 length: 17 amino acids. The germline V gene encodes CDR1 MNHEY and CDR2 SMNVEV (reference sequence).

This rearrangement joins TRBV7-2 to TRBJ2-2; D possibly corresponds to TRBD1 (6 bases). CDR1 is SGHTA, CDR2 FQGNSA, per germline. The CDR3 length is 16 residues. Trimming removed 5 bases at V and 4 bases at J, with 17 bases between. The CDR3 DNA sequence: TGTGCCAGCAGCCCCCGGAGGCAGGGGCGCACCGGGGAGCTGTTTTTT. Translated, it gives CASSPRRQGRTGELFF.

V is TRBV19 and J is TRBJ1-1; D is undetermined. The V end was cut by 3 bases, the J end by 5 bases, with 10 bases between. The CDR3 sequence is 13 residues long. CDR1 and CDR2 (germline): LNHDA, SQIVND (reference sequence). The CDR3 protein is CASSMGRTTEAFF. The CDR3 DNA sequence: TGTGCCAGTAGTATGGGCCGTACAACTGAAGCTTTCTTT.

This chain connects TRBV14 to TRBJ1-2; D is uncertain. V lost 3 bases, J lost 5 bases, and 19 bases lay in between. Germline V gene lookup returns CDR1 SGHDN and CDR2 FVKESK. This CDR3 is 16 amino acids long. CDR3 in amino acids: CASSQVYPDRGYGYTF. The CDR3 DNA is TGTGCCAGCAGCCAGGTATACCCGGACCGAGGGTATGGCTACACCTTC. Looking up the rest from reference TRBV14 and TRBJ1-2 gives the full variable domain: EAGVTQFPSHSVIEKGQTVTLRCDPISGHDNLYWYRRVMGKEIKFLLHFVKESKQDESGMPNNRFLAERTGGTYSTLKVQPAELEDSGVYFCASSQVYPDRGYGYTFGSGTRLTVV.

This clone was seen a single time. The chain employs TRBV29-1 and TRBJ1-1; maybe TRBD1 (5 bases). There are 11 residues in the CDR3. Germline V gene sequence: CDR1 SQVTM, CDR2 ANQGSEA. V was pared by 5 bases and J by 6 bases, with 10 bases between. The CDR3, as DNA: TGCAGCGTTCCAGGGAGGGCTGAAGCTTTCTTT. This codes for CSVPGRAEAFF.

The genes are TRBV6-5 and TRBJ2-3, with a tentative D call TRBD2 (5 bases). CDR1 and CDR2 from the germline V gene are MNHEY and SVGAGI. This CDR3 has 15 amino acids. Trimming stripped 6 bases from V and 2 bases from J, with 15 bases between. The CDR3 coding sequence is TGTGCCAGCAGAGGGAGAGGCATGTACACAGATACGCAGTATTTT. Protein sequence: CASRGRGMYTDTQYF.